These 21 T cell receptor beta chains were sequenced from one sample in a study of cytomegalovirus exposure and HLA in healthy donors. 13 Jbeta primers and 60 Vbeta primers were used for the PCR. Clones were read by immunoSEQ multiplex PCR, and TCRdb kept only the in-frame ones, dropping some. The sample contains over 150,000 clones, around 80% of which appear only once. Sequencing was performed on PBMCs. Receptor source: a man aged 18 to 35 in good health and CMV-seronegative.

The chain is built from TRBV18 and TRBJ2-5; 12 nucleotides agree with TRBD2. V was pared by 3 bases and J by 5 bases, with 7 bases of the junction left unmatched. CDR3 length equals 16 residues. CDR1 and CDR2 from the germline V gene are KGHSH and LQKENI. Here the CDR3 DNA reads TGTGCCAGCTCACCTCTAGCGGGAGGGCCGGTGGAGACCCAGTACTTC. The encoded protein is CASSPLAGGPVETQYF.

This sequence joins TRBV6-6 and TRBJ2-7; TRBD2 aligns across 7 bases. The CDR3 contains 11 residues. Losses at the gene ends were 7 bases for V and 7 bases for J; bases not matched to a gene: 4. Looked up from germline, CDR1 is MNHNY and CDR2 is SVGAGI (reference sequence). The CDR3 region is CASTRAGEQYF. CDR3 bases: TGTGCCAGCACGAGAGCGGGGGAGCAGTACTTC.

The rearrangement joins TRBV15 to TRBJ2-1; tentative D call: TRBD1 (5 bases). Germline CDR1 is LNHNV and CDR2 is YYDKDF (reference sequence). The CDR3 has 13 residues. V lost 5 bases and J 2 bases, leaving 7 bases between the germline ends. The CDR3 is CATSDRTYNEQFF. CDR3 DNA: TGTGCCACCAGCGACAGAACCTACAATGAGCAGTTCTTC.

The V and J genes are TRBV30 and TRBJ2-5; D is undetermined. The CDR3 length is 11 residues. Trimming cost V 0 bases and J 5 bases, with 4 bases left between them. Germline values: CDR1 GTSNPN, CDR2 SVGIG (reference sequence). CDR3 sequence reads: CAWSVSETQYF. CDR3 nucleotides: TGTGCCTGGAGTGTTTCTGAGACCCAGTACTTC.

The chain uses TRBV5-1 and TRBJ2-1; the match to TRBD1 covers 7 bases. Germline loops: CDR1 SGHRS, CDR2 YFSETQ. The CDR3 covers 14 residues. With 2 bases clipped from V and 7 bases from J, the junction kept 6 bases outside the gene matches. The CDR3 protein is CASSLIAGGNEQFF. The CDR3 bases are TGCGCCAGCAGCTTAATCGCAGGGGGTAATGAGCAGTTCTTC.

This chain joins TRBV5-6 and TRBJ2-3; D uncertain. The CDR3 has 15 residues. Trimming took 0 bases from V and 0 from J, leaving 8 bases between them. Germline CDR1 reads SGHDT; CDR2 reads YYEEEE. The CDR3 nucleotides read TGTGCCAGCAGCTTGGACGGCAGGAGCACAGATACGCAGTATTTT. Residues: CASSLDGRSTDTQYF. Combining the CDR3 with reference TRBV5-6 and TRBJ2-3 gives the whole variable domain DAGVTQSPTHLIKTRGQQVTLRCSPKSGHDTVSWYQQALGQGPQFIFQYYEEEERQRGNFPDRFSGHQFPNYSSELNVNALLLGDSALYLCASSLDGRSTDTQYFGPGTRLTVL.

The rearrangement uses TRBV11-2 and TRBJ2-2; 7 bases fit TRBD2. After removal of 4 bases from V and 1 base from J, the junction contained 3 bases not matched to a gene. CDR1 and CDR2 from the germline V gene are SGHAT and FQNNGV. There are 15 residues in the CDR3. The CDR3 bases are TGTGCCAGCAGCTCATGGGGGGGGAACACCGGGGAGCTGTTTTTT. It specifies CASSSWGGNTGELFF.

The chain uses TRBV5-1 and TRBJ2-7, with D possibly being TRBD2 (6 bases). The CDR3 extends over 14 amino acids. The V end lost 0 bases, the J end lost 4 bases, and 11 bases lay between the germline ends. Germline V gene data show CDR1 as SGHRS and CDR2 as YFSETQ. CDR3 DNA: TGCGCCAGCAGCTTGGGGGGAGGAAAGTACGAGCAGTACTTC. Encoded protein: CASSLGGGKYEQYF.

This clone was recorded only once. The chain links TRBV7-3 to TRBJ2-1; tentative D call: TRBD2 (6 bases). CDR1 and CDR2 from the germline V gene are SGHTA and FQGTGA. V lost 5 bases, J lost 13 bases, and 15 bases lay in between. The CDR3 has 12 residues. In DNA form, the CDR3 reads TGTGCCAGCAGCAATCAAGCGGAGGGCCAGTTCTTC. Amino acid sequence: CASSNQAEGQFF.

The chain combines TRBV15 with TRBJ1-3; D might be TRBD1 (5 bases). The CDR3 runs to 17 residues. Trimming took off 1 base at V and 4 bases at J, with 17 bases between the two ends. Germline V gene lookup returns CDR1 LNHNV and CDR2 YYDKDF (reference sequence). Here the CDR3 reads CATSRGAWGAGGNTIYF. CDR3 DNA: TGTGCCACCAGCAGAGGGGCTTGGGGCGCGGGAGGAAACACCATATATTTT.

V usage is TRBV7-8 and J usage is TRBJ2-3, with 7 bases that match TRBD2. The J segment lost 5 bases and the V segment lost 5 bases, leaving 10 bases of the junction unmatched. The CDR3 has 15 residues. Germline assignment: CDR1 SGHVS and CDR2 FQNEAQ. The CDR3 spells CASSGRGVAEDTQYF. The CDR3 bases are TGTGCCAGCAGCGGCCGGGGGGTAGCGGAAGATACGCAGTATTTT.

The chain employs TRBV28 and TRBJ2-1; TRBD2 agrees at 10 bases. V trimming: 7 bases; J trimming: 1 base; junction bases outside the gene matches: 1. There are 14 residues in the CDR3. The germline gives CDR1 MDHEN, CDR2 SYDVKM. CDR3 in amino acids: CASNSGRSYNEQFF. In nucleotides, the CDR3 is TGTGCCAGCAATAGCGGGAGGTCCTACAATGAGCAGTTCTTC. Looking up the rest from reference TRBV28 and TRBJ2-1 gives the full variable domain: DVKVTQSSRYLVKRTGEKVFLECVQDMDHENMFWYRQDPGLGLRLIYFSYDVKMKEKGDIPEGYSVSREKKERFSLILESASTNQTSMYLCASNSGRSYNEQFFGPGTRLTVL.

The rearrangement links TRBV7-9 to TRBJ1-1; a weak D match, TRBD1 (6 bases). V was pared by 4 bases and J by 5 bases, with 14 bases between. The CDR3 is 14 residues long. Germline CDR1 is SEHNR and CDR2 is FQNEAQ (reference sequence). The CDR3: CASSSGAGGTEAFF. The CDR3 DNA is TGTGCCAGCAGCTCGGGGGCGGGAGGGACTGAAGCTTTCTTT.

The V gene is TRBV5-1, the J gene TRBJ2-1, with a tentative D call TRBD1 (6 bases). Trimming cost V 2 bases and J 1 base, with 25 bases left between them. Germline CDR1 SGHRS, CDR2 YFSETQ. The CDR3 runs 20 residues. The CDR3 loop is CASSLPLGAGHFSSYNEQFF. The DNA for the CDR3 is TGCGCCAGCAGCTTACCTTTGGGGGCCGGACACTTCTCGTCCTACAATGAGCAGTTCTTC.

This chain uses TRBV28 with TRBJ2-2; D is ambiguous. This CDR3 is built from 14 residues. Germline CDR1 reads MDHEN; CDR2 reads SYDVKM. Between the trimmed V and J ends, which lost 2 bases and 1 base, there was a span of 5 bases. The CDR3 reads CASSLVQNTGELFF. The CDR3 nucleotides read TGTGCCAGCAGTTTAGTACAGAACACCGGGGAGCTGTTTTTT.

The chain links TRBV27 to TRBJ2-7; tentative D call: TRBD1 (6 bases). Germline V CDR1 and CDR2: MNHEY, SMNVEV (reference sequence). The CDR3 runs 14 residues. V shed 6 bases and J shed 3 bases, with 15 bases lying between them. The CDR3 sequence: CASRGLDSHYEQYF. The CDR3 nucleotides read TGTGCCAGCAGGGGTCTGGACAGCCACTACGAGCAGTACTTC.

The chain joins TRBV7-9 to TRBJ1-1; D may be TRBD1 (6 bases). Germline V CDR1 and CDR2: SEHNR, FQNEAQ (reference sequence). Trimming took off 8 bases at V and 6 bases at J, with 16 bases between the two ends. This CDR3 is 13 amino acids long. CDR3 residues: CASGGQPRAEAFF. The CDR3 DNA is TGTGCCAGCGGCGGACAGCCAAGGGCTGAAGCTTTCTTT.

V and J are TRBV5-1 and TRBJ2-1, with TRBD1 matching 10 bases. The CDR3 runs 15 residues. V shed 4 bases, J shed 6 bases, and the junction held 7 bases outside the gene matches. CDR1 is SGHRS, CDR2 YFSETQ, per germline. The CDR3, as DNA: TGCGCCAGCAGCCAGGACAGGGGGACCTTCAATGAGCAGTTCTTC. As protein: CASSQDRGTFNEQFF. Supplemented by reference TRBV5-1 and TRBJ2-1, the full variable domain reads KAGVTQTPRYLIKTRGQQVTLSCSPISGHRSVSWYQQTPGQGLQFLFEYFSETQRNKGNFPGRFSGRQFSNSRSEMNVSTLELGDSALYLCASSQDRGTFNEQFFGPGTRLTVL.

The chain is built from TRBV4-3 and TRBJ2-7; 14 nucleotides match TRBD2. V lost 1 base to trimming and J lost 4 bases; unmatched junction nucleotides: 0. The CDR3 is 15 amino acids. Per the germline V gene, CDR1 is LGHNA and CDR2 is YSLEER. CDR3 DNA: TGCGCCAGCAGCCAAGGGACTAGCGGGAGGTACGAGCAGTACTTC. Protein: CASSQGTSGRYEQYF.

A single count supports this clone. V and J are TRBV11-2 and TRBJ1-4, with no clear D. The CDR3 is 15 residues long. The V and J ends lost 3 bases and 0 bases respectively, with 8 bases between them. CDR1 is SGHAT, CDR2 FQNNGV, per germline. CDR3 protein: CASSFTPATNEKLFF. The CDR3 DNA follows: TGTGCCAGCAGCTTTACACCCGCAACTAATGAAAAACTGTTTTTT.

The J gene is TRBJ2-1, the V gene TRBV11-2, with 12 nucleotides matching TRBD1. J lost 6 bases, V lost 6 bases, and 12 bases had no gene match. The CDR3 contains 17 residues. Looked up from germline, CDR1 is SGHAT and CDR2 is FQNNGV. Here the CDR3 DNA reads TGTGCCAGCAGGTCACCCTGGGGACAGGGGGCGAGCAATGAGCAGTTCTTC. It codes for CASRSPWGQGASNEQFF.